A selection of T cell receptor beta chains follows, all from one sample in a study of blood T cell repertoires in COVID-19. Measured with immunoSEQ multiplex PCR; TCRdb has only the in-frame clones, and not every one. Among 250,000 or so clones listed, around 84% were seen once. The sample comprised peripheral blood. All receptors come from a man in his fifties or sixties with acute or convalescent COVID-19. CDR3s include the opening cysteine and the closing phenylalanine or tryptophan.

V gene	CDR3 protein
TRBV28	CASSLSIYQPQHF
TRBV29-1	CSVVLRDRGYEQYF
TRBV19	CASSIAGTGGYGYTF
TRBV11-3	CASSLEAGNTEAFF
TRBV19	CASSIGTANQPQHF
TRBV6-1	CASSESGPSYEQYF
TRBV2	CASRAGQGWQETQYF
TRBV11-2	CASSLELSSDEQFF
TRBV5-4	CASSLDMNTEAFF
TRBV3-1/TRBV3-2	CASSQRGGTEAFF
TRBV12-3/TRBV12-4	CASRGPNTEAFF
TRBV5-1	CASSFQGVDYGYTF
TRBV28	CASSFRGRLRDTQYF
TRBV7-8	CASSLALLSGPQETQYF
TRBV19	CASSSGGPGEKLFF
TRBV4-1	CASSLGLRGGPEQYF
TRBV6-5	CASRVLFSSGETQYF
TRBV5-6	CASSSDRGTEKLFF